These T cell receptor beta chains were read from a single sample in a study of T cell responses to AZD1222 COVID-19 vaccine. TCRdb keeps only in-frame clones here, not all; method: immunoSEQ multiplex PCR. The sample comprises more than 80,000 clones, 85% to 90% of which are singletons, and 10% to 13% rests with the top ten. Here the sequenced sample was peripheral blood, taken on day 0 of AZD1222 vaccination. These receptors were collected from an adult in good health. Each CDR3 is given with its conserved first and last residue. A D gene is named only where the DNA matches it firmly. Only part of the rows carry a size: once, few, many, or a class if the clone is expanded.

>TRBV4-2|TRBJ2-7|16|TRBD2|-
TGTGCCAGCAGCCAAGGGGGGACTAGCGGGGGTTACGAGCAGTACTTC
CASSQGGTSGGYEQYF
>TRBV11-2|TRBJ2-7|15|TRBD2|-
TGTGCCAGCAGCGATACTAGCGGAAGACTCTTGGAGCAGTACTTC
CASSDTSGRLLEQYF
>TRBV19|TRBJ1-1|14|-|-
TGTGCCAGTAGTATGGCGGGGATGAACACTGAAGCTTTCTTT
CASSMAGMNTEAFF
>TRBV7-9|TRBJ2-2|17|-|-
TGTGCCAGCAGCTTAGTCCTTGGGGGACGGTACACCGGGGAGCTGTTTTTT
CASSLVLGGRYTGELFF
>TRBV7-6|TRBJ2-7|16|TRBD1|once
TGTGCCAGCAGCCCCGGACAGGGCCTCTATTCCTACGAGCAGTACTTC
CASSPGQGLYSYEQYF
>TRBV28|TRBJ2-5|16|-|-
TGTGCCAGCAGTACAGGGGCTAGCGGAGGACAAGAGACCCAGTACTTC
CASSTGASGGQETQYF
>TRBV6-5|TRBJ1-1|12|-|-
TGTGCCAGCAGTCAGGGGAACACTGAAGCTTTCTTT
CASSQGNTEAFF
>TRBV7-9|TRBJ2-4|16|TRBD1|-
TGTGCCAGCAGCAACCGGGACAGCAAAGCCAAAAACATTCAGTACTTC
CASSNRDSKAKNIQYF
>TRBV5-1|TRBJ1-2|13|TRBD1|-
TGCGCCAGCAGCTACGACAGGGCGGGCGGCTACACCTTC
CASSYDRAGGYTF
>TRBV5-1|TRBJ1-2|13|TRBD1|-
TGCGCCAGCAGCTTCGGGACAGGGTATGGCTACACCTTC
CASSFGTGYGYTF